The clone carrying this T cell receptor (beta chain) has a handful of counts. Together with a sample-barcoded 5' primer, a J-beta primer mix was included in a second PCR lasting roughly 6 to 12 cycles. MiXCR was run by TCRdb on the 5' RACE reads, yielding one entry per CDR3 protein. The table records about 1 million distinct CDR3 sequences, approximately 26% of them present only once. The sample is drawn from a study of blood T cells in healthy people across ages. Trimming took 1 base from V and 3 from J, leaving 10 bases between them. Looked up from germline, CDR1 is SGHTA and CDR2 is FQGNSA. This CDR3 is 15 amino acids long. A further study also used this sample, focusing on T cells of mothers and their children. That publication notes: Donors comprised three healthy Caucasian mothers plus their six children. With the M1S primer of the second PCR, sample barcodes and 2-4 random nucleotides were added. Slightly, though not significantly, more overlap was seen in related than in unrelated mother-child pairs.

The source of this sequence is a girl aged 2-10 years in good health. The sequencing input was blood. The gene calls are TRBV7-2 and TRBJ1-5, with no clear D. The CDR3 here is CASSLEEGANQPQHF. In DNA form, the CDR3 reads TGTGCCAGCAGCTTAGAGGAGGGAGCCAATCAGCCCCAGCATTTT.